This T cell receptor beta chain was observed in a study of monozygotic twins with inflammatory bowel disease. TCRdb reprocessed the 5' RACE reads and keeps a single row for each CDR3 protein, giving no DNA. The sample has some 200,000 distinct CDR3 sequences. The sequencing sample was made of blood. This TCR derives from a human donor with ulcerative colitis or Crohn's disease, or a healthy co-twin of an affected twin (not recorded which).

CDR3 region: CASSLGRAGQPQHF. The gene calls are TRBV7-9 and TRBJ1-5. The CDR3 runs to 14 residues. Germline values: CDR1 SEHNR, CDR2 FQNEAQ (reference sequence).